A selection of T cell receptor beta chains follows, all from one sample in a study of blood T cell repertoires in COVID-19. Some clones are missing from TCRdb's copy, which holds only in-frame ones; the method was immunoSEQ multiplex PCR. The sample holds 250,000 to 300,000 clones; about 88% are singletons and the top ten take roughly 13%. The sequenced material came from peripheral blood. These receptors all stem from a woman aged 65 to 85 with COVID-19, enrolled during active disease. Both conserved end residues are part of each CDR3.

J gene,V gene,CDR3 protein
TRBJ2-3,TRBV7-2,CASSSGGTSGGATQYF
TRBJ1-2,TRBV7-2,CASSMDRGGYTF
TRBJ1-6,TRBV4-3,CASSQDRGSPLHF
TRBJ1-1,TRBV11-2,CASSPWTGDAGAFF
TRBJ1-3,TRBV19,CASSYRGPSGNTIYF
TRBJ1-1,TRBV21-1,CASSKGDRPPASTEAFF
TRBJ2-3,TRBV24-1,CATSDPSGGRVEDTQYF
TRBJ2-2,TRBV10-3,CAISGLAETGELFF
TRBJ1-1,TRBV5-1,CASSLGAGNTEAFF
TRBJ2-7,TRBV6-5,CASIPTGQFNEQYF
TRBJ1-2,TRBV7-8,CASSRKQGAGTNYGYTF
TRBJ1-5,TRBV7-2,CASSPGDSRRNQPQHF
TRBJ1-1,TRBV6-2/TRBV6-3,CASSYRTAPTRMNTEAFF
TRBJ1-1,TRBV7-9,CASSLQNTEAFF
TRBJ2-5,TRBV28,CASSSPTGWQETQYF
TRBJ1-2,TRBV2,CASSSGGIYGYTF
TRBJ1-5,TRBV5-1,CASSSSLNQPQHF
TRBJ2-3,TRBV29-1,CSATGTSRDTQYF
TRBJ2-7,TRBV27,CASGRGEQYF
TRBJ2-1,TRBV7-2,CASSLSGQGAVNEQFF
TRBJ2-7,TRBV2,CASRETDFGEQYF
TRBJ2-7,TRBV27,CANFLRGTREQYF
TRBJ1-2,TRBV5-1,CASSSQGRANYGYTF
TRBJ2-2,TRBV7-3,CASSLGAGLTGELFF
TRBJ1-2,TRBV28,CASSYSTADHDRDRYGYTF
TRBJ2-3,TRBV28,CASRQSGGNTQYF
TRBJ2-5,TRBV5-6,CASSYQGGVETQYF
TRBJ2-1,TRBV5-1,CASSLMASLNEQFF
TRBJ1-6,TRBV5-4,CASSLDPQNSPLHF
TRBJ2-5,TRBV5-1,CASSLGDRDPETQYF
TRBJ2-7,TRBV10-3,CAISESGRVWEQYF
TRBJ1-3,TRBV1,CTSSQDPDRAGGNTIYF